The next 20 T cell receptor beta chains were all read from a single sample in a study of memory CD4+ T cells and cytomegalovirus serostatus. Single viable CD3+CD4+CD8-CD45RO+ cells were sorted as the memory CD4+ T cells. TCRdb's table, derived via immunoSEQ multiplex PCR, lists solely in-frame clones and lacks some. The sample shows around 50,000 clones, 75% to 85% of them seen only once. Sequencing used memory CD4+ T cells from blood. Every receptor here comes from an adult in good health and CMV-seronegative.

This clone was recorded only once. The V gene is TRBV19, the J gene TRBJ1-3; tentative D call: TRBD1 (6 bases). The CDR3 has 14 amino acids. Germline CDR1 and CDR2: LNHDA and SQIVND (reference sequence). V was clipped by 9 bases and J by 0 bases, with 12 bases between them. CDR3 residues: CASAGDLSGNTIYF. Written as DNA, the CDR3 is TGTGCCAGCGCAGGGGACCTCTCTGGAAACACCATATATTTT.

V is TRBV28 and J is TRBJ1-5; 11 nucleotides line up with TRBD1. The CDR3 runs to 16 residues. V dropped 6 bases and J dropped 6; count of bases not matched to a gene: 10. Germline CDR1 MDHEN, CDR2 SYDVKM. This CDR3 reads CASSLAGTGGGQPQHF. CDR3 sequence (DNA): TGTGCCAGCAGCCTGGCCGGGACAGGGGGGGGTCAGCCCCAGCATTTT.

The chain employs TRBV19 and TRBJ2-1, with D tentatively TRBD2 (7 bases). The CDR3 is made up of 14 amino acids. Trimming took off 3 bases at V and 6 bases at J, with 12 bases between the two ends. Germline-derived CDR1 and CDR2 are LNHDA and SQIVND (reference sequence). The CDR3 DNA reads TGTGCCAGTAGTATGGGGGGGCCAGTCAATGAGCAGTTCTTC. Amino acids: CASSMGGPVNEQFF.

This chain joins TRBV4-1 and TRBJ2-6, with D perhaps TRBD1 (7 bases). From germline, CDR1 is MGHRA and CDR2 YSYEKL. The CDR3 is 18 residues long. With 1 base removed from V and 3 bases from J, the gap between germline ends came to 16 bases. The CDR3 DNA reads as TGCGCCAGCAGCCAAGTTGCAGGGGGGTTCCGTGGGGCCAACGTCCTGACTTTC. Amino acids: CASSQVAGGFRGANVLTF.

The CDR3 sequence: CAISERQAYNSPLHF. The CDR3 DNA sequence: TGTGCCATCAGTGAACGGCAGGCTTATAATTCACCCCTCCACTTT. J is TRBJ1-6 and V is TRBV10-3, with unresolved D. Germline CDR1 and CDR2: ENHRY and SYGVKD. This CDR3 contains 15 residues. V was shortened by 3 bases and J by 4 bases, with 10 bases between the two germline ends.

The chain carries TRBV7-2 and TRBJ1-1; 8 nucleotides agree with TRBD1. The CDR3 loop spans 15 amino acids. Germline V lookup: CDR1 SGHTA, CDR2 FQGNSA. With 4 bases clipped from V and 1 base from J, the junction kept 5 bases outside the gene matches. In DNA form, the CDR3 reads TGTGCCAGCAGCTCAGGGGGCGCCTGGAACACTGAAGCTTTCTTT. Its translation: CASSSGGAWNTEAFF.

CDR3 residues: CASSLGLARANTGELFF. CDR3 sequence (DNA): TGCGCCAGCAGCCTCGGACTAGCGCGCGCGAACACCGGGGAGCTGTTTTTT. This rearrangement joins TRBV4-1 to TRBJ2-2; 9 bases are shared with TRBD2. The CDR3 length is 17 residues. Germline-derived CDR1 and CDR2 are MGHRA and YSYEKL. J lost 0 bases, V lost 4 bases, and 6 bases had no gene match.

The chain is built from TRBV6-6 and TRBJ2-4; 7 positions agree with TRBD1. The CDR3 sequence is 14 residues long. Looked up from germline, CDR1 is MNHNY and CDR2 is SVGAGI (reference sequence). V trimming: 6 bases; J trimming: 1 base; junction bases outside the gene matches: 3. The DNA for the CDR3 is TGTGCCAGCAGCCTACAGGGGGCCAAAAACATTCAGTACTTC. Residues: CASSLQGAKNIQYF.

This clone was picked up one time. V and J are TRBV30 and TRBJ1-5; 7 bases are a match to TRBD1. CDR1 GTSNPN and CDR2 SVGIG come from the germline V gene (reference sequence). This CDR3 region has 16 residues. Trimming removed 2 bases from V and 7 bases from J; junction bases left unmatched: 14. The CDR3 DNA follows: TGTGCCTGGAGTCACCCTACGGGACAGCAGAGGCAGCCCCAGCATTTT. This encodes CAWSHPTGQQRQPQHF.

The CDR3 DNA sequence: TGCGCCAGCAGCCAGGGCTTGGGGACCTACGAGCAGTACTTC. This gives the protein CASSQGLGTYEQYF. The chain links TRBV4-3 to TRBJ2-7, with D unresolved. Per germline, CDR1 LGHNA and CDR2 YSLEER. Trimming removed 3 bases from V and 2 bases from J, with 11 bases in between. The CDR3 extends over 14 amino acids.

The chain recombines TRBV15 with TRBJ2-5; 7 nucleotides line up with TRBD1. The CDR3 covers 16 residues. V was clipped by 0 bases and J by 4 bases; unmatched bases: 8. Germline V lookup: CDR1 LNHNV, CDR2 YYDKDF (reference sequence). For the CDR3, the DNA is TGTGCCACCAGCAGAGAGGGGACAGCAGGGACAGAGACCCAGTACTTC. This codes for CATSREGTAGTETQYF.

This clone appeared once. The chain is built from TRBV7-2 and TRBJ1-4; D gene unclear. The germline CDR1 and CDR2 sequences are SGHTA and FQGNSA. Trimming left V 5 bases short and J 4 bases short, with 14 bases between. This CDR3 contains 15 residues. CDR3 amino acids: CASSPRASGNEKLFF. The CDR3, as DNA: TGTGCCAGCAGCCCCCGGGCCTCGGGTAATGAAAAACTGTTTTTT.

The chain joins TRBV29-1 to TRBJ1-1; D is uncertain. There are 12 residues in the CDR3. The germline V and J ends were trimmed by 4 bases and 1 base, with 7 bases remaining between them. CDR1 and CDR2 (germline): SQVTM, ANQGSEA. The CDR3: CSVGESNTEAFF. CDR3 DNA: TGCAGCGTTGGTGAGTCGAACACTGAAGCTTTCTTT.

This clone was found once. V and J are TRBV27 and TRBJ2-6; D call uncertain. The CDR3 loop spans 16 amino acids. CDR1 is MNHEY, CDR2 SMNVEV, per germline (reference sequence). Trimming stripped 6 bases from V and 4 bases from J, with 16 bases between. CDR3 amino acids: CASRARALYGANVLTF. The CDR3 DNA reads TGTGCCAGCAGGGCCCGGGCGCTTTACGGGGCCAACGTCCTGACTTTC.

This chain connects TRBV28 to TRBJ1-5, with D tentatively TRBD1 (5 bases). The CDR3 sequence is 11 residues long. The germline V and J ends were trimmed by 5 bases and 9 bases, with 8 bases remaining between them. Germline V gene sequence: CDR1 MDHEN, CDR2 SYDVKM. CDR3 coding DNA: TGTGCCAGCAGTCCTCAGGGGCCCCAGCATTTT. This encodes CASSPQGPQHF.

This sequence joins TRBV4-1 and TRBJ1-6; D uncertain. Germline V gene sequence: CDR1 MGHRA, CDR2 YSYEKL. V was cut by 0 bases and J by 10 bases, with 13 bases left in between. This CDR3 has 15 amino acids. The CDR3 DNA reads TGCGCCAGCAGCCAAGATGAAGGCAGTTCCTCACCCCTCCACTTT. Translating it yields CASSQDEGSSSPLHF.

Worth noting for this clone: Sequence at one end of the junction differs from germline and may be a read error. The chain couples TRBV7-9 to TRBJ2-5; the match to TRBD2 covers 7 bases. The germline V gene encodes CDR1 SEHNR and CDR2 FQNEAQ (reference sequence). The CDR3 totals 17 residues. The CDR3 loop is CASTLRAPGGTQETQYF. CDR3 nucleotides: TGTGCCAGCACCTTAAGGGCCCCCGGGGGGACTCAAGAGACCCAGTACTTC.

This sequence joins TRBV7-9 and TRBJ1-1, with no clear D. There are 13 residues in the CDR3. Germline-derived CDR1 and CDR2 are SEHNR and FQNEAQ (reference sequence). V dropped 3 bases and J dropped 7 bases, with 12 bases sitting between them. CDR3 region: CASSFRSGGEAFF. CDR3 nucleotides: TGTGCCAGCAGCTTCAGGAGCGGCGGTGAAGCTTTCTTT. The full variable domain, its missing parts supplied by reference TRBV7-9 and TRBJ1-1, is DTGVSQNPRHKITKRGQNVTFRCDPISEHNRLYWYRQTLGQGPEFLTYFQNEAQLEKSRLLSDRFSAERPKGSFSTLEIQRTEQGDSAMYLCASSFRSGGEAFFGQGTRLTVV.

The sample holds a few counts of this clone. The chain has TRBV9 and TRBJ2-3; tentatively, D is TRBD2 (6 bases). V lost 4 bases and J 3 bases, leaving 15 bases between the germline ends. This CDR3 is 15 amino acids long. Germline assignment: CDR1 SGDLS and CDR2 YYNGEE. Here the CDR3 DNA reads TGTGCCAGCAGCACGGATAGGAGGGTGACAGATACGCAGTATTTT. Translated, it gives CASSTDRRVTDTQYF. The full variable domain, its missing parts supplied by reference TRBV9 and TRBJ2-3, is DSGVTQTPKHLITATGQRVTLRCSPRSGDLSVYWYQQSLDQGLQFLIQYYNGEERAKGNILERFSAQQFPDLHSELNLSSLELGDSALYFCASSTDRRVTDTQYFGPGTRLTVL.

The chain joins TRBV5-8 to TRBJ2-3; possible D gene TRBD1, 6 bases. CDR1 is SGHTS and CDR2 is YDEGEE in the germline V gene. The CDR3 extends over 15 amino acids. The V and J ends lost 4 bases and 0 bases respectively, with 12 bases between them. The DNA for the CDR3 is TGTGCCAGCAGCGGACGGACAGCTAGCACAGATACGCAGTATTTT. Translated: CASSGRTASTDTQYF.